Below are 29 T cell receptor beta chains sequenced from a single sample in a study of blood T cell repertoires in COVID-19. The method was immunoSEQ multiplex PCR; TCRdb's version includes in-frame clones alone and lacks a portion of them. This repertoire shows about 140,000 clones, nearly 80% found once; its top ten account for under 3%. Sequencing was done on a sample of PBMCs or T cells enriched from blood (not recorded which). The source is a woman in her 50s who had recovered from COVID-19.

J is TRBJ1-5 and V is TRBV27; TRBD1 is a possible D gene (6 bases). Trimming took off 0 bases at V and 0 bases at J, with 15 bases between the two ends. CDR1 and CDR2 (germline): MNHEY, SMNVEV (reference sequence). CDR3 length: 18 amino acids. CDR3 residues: CASSLSGAGVYSNQPQHF. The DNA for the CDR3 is TGTGCCAGCAGTTTATCGGGGGCGGGAGTTTATAGCAATCAGCCCCAGCATTTT.

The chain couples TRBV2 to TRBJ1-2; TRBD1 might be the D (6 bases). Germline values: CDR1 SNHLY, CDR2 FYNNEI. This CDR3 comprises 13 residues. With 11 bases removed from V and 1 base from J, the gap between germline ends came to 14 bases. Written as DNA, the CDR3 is TGTGCCTGGGGGGGCACCTATAACTATGGCTACACCTTC. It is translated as CAWGGTYNYGYTF.

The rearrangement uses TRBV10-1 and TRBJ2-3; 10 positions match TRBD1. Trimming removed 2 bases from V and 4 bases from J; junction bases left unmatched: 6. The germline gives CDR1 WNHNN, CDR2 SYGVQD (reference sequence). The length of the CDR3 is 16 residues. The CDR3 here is CASSEDGQGVADTQYF. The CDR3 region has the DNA TGCGCCAGCAGTGAGGATGGACAGGGGGTCGCAGATACGCAGTATTTT.

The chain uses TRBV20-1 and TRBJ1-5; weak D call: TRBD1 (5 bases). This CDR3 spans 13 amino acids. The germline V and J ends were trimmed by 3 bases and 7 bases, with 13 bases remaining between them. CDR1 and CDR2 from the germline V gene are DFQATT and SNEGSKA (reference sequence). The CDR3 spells CSASLRAEQPQHF. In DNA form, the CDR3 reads TGCAGTGCTAGTCTCAGGGCAGAGCAGCCCCAGCATTTT.

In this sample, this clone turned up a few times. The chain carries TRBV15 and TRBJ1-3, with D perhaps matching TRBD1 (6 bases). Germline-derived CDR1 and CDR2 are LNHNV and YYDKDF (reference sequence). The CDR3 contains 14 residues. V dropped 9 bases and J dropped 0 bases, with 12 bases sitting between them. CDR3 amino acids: CATRGGDSGNTIYF. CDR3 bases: TGTGCCACTCGCGGGGGCGACTCTGGAAACACCATATATTTT.

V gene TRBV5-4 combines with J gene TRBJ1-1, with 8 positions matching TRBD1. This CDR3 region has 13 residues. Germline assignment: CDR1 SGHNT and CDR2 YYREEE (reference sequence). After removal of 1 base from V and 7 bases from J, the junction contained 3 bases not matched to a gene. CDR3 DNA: TGTGCCAGCAGCTTGACAGGGGGGGATGAAGCTTTCTTT. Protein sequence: CASSLTGGDEAFF.

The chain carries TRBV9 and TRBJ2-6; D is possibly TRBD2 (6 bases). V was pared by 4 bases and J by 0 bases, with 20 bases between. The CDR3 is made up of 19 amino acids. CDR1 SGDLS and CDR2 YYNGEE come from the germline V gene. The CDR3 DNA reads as TGTGCCAGCAGCTACACGACCGGGGGAGTCAGCTCTGGGGCCAACGTCCTGACTTTC. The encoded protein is CASSYTTGGVSSGANVLTF.

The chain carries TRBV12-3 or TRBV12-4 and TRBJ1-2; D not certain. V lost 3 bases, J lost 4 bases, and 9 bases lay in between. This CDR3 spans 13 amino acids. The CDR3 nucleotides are TGTGCCAGCAGTTTCGCGGGTCCCTATGGCTACACCTTC. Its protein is CASSFAGPYGYTF.

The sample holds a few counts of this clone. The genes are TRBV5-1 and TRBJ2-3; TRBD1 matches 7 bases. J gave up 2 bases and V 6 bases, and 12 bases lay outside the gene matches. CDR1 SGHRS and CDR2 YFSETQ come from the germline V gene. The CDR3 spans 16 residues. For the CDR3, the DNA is TGCGCCAGCAAAGAGGGGGCGAACACTTACACAGATACGCAGTATTTT. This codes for CASKEGANTYTDTQYF. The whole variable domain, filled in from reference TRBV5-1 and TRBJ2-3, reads KAGVTQTPRYLIKTRGQQVTLSCSPISGHRSVSWYQQTPGQGLQFLFEYFSETQRNKGNFPGRFSGRQFSNSRSEMNVSTLELGDSALYLCASKEGANTYTDTQYFGPGTRLTVL.

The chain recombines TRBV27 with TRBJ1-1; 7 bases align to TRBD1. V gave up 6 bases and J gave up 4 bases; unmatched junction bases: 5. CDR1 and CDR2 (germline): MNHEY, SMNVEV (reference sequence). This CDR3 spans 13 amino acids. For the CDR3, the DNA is TGTGCCAGCAGCGGCAGGGGGTCCACTGAAGCTTTCTTT. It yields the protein CASSGRGSTEAFF.

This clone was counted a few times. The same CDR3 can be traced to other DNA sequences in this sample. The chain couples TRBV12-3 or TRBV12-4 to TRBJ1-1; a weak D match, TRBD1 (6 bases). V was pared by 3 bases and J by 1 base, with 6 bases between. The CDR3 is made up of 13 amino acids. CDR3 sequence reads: CASSLTGNTEAFF. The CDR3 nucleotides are TGTGCCAGCAGTTTGACAGGGAACACTGAAGCTTTCTTT.

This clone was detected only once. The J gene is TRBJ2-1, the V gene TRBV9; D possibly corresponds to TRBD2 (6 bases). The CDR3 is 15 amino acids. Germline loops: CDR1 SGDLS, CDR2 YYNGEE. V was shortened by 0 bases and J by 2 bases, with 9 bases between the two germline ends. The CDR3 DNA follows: TGTGCCAGCAGCGTAGGGGGAGGAACCTACAATGAGCAGTTCTTC. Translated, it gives CASSVGGGTYNEQFF.

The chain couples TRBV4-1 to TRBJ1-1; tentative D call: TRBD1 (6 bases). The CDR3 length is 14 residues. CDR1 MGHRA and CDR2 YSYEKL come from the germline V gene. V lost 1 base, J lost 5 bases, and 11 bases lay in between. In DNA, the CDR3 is TGCGCCAGCAGCCAAGCTCAGGGGTGGACTGAAGCTTTCTTT. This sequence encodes CASSQAQGWTEAFF.

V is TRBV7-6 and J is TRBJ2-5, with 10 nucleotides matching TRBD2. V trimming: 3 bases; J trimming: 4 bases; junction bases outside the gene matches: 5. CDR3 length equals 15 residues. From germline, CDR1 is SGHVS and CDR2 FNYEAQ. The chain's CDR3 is CASSFLAGGSETQYF. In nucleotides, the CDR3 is TGTGCCAGCAGCTTCTTAGCGGGAGGATCAGAGACCCAGTACTTC.

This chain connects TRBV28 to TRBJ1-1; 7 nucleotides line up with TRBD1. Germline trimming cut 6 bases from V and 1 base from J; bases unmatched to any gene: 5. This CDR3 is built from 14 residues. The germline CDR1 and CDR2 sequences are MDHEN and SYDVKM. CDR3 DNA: TGTGCCAGCAGGGCAGGACAGGCGAACACTGAAGCTTTCTTT. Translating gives CASRAGQANTEAFF.

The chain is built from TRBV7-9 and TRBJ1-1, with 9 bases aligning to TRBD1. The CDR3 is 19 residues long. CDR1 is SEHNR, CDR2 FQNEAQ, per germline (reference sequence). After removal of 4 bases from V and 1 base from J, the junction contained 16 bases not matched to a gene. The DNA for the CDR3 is TGTGCCAGCAGCTCGAACATAGTCCCGGGACAGGGAAGGAACACTGAAGCTTTCTTT. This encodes CASSSNIVPGQGRNTEAFF.

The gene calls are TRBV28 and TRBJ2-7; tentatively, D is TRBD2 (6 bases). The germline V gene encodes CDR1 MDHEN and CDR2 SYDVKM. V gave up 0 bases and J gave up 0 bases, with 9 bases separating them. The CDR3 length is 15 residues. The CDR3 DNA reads TGTGCCAGCAGTTTATGGGCGGGGAGCTCCTACGAGCAGTACTTC. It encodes CASSLWAGSSYEQYF.

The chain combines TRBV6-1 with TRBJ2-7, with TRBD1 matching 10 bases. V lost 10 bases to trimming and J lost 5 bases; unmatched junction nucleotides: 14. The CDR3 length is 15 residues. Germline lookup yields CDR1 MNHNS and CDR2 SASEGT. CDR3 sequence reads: CAIATPGQGSHEQYF. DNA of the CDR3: TGTGCCATCGCTACGCCGGGACAGGGGTCCCACGAGCAGTACTTC.

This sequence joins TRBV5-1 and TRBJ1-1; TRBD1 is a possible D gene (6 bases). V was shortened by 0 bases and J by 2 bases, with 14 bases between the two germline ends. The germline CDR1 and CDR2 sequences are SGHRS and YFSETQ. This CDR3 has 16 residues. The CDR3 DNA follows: TGCGCCAGCAGCTTGGGCCAGGGGCCAGGAAACACTGAAGCTTTCTTT. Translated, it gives CASSLGQGPGNTEAFF. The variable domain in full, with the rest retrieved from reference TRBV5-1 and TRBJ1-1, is KAGVTQTPRYLIKTRGQQVTLSCSPISGHRSVSWYQQTPGQGLQFLFEYFSETQRNKGNFPGRFSGRQFSNSRSEMNVSTLELGDSALYLCASSLGQGPGNTEAFFGQGTRLTVV.

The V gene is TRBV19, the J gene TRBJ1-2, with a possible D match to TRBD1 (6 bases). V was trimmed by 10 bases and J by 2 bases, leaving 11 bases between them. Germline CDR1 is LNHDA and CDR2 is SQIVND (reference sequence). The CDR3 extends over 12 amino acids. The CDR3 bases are TGTGCCACCAAAACAGGGAACTATGGCTACACCTTC. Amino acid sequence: CATKTGNYGYTF.

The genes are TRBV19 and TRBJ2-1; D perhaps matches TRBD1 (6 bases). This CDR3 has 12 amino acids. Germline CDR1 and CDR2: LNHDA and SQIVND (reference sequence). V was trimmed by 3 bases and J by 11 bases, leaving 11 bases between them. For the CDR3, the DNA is TGTGCCAGTAGTATTCTGGACAGCAAGCAGTTCTTC. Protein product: CASSILDSKQFF.

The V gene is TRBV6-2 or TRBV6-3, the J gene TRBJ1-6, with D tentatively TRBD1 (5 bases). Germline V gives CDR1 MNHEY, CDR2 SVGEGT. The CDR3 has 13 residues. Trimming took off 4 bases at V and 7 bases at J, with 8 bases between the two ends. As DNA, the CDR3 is TGTGCCAGCAGTTCGACAGCGAATTCACCCCTCCACTTT. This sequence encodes CASSSTANSPLHF.

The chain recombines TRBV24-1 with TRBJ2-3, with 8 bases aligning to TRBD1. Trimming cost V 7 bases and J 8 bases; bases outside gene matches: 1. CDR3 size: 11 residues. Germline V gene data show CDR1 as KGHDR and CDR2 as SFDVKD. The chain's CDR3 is CATSTGGTQYF. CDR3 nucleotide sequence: TGTGCCACCAGCACAGGGGGTACGCAGTATTTT.

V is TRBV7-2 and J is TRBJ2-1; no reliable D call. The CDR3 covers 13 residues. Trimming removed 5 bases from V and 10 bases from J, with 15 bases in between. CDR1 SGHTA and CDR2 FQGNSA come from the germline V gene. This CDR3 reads CASSTRPYGEQFF. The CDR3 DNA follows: TGTGCCAGCAGCACCCGGCCCTACGGGGAGCAGTTCTTC.

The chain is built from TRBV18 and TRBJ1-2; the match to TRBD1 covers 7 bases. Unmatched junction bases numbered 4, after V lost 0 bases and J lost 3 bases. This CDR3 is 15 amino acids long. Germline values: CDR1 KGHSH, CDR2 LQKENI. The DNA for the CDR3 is TGTGCCAGCTCACCACCGACAGGGTTTGACTATGGCTACACCTTC. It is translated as CASSPPTGFDYGYTF.

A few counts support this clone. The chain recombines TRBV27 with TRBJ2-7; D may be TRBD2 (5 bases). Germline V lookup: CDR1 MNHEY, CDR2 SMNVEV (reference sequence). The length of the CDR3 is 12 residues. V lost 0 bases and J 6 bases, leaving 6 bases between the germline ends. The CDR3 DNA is TGTGCCAGCAGTTTATCAGGGAGCGAGCAGTACTTC. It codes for CASSLSGSEQYF.

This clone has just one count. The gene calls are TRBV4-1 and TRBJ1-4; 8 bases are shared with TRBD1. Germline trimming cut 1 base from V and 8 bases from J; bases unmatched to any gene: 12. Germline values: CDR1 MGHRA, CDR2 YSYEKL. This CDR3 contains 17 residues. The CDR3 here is CASSQVRPGGAREKLFF. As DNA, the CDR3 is TGCGCCAGCAGCCAAGTTCGACCAGGGGGCGCAAGGGAAAAACTGTTTTTT.

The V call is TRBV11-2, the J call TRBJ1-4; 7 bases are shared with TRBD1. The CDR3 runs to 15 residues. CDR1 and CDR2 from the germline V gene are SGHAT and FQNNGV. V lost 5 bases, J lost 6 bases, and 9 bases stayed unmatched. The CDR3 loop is CASSPDRFRDEKLFF. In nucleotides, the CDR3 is TGTGCCAGCAGCCCGGACAGGTTCCGGGATGAAAAACTGTTTTTT.

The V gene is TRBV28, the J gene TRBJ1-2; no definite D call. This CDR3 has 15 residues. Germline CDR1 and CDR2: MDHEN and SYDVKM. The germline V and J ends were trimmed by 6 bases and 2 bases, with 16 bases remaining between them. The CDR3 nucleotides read TGTGCCAGCAGCCCTTCGGCGGCGGGGAACTATGGCTACACCTTC. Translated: CASSPSAAGNYGYTF.